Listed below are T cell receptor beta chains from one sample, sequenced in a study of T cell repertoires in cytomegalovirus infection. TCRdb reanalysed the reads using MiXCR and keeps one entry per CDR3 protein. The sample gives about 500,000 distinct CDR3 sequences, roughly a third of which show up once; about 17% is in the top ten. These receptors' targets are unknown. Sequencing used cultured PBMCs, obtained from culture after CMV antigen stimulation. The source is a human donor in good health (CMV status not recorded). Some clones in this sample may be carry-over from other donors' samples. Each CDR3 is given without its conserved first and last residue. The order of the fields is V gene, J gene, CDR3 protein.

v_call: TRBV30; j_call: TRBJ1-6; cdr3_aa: AWSVEVQSPLH
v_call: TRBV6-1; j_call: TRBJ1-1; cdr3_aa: ASSPRGGVTEAF
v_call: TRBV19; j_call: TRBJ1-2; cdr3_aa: ASSRGQGAPGLNYGYT
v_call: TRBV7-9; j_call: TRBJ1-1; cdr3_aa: ASSMGGGGSNTEAF
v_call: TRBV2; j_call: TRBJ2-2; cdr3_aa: ASSHRDWNTGELF
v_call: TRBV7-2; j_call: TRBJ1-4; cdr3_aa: ASSPTGEWGEKLF
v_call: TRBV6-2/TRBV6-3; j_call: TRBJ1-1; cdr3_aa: ASSYQREKAF
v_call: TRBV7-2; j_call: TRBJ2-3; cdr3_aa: ASSKNARAAQY
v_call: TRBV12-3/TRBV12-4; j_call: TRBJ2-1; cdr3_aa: ASSRGGSGEQF
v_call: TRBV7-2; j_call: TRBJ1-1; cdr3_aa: ASSQGQHSKEAF
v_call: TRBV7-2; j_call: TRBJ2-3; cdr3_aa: ASSLTGGSTDTQY
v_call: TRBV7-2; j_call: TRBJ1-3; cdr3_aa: ASSLIISGNTIY
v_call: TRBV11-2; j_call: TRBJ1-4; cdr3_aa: ASSLWQEPEKLF
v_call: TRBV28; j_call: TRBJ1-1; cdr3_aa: ASSSPGGGDAEAF
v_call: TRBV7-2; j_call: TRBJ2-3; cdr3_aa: ASSPGQGSTDTQY
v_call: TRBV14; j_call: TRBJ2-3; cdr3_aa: ASSQSSYTQY
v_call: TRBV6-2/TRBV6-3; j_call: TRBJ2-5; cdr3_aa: ASSFHRGGGPWETQY
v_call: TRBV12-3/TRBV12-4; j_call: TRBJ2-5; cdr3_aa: ASSFSAGPQETQY
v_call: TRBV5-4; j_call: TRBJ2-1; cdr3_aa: ASSPARLAGGDEQF